This T cell receptor beta chain is drawn from a study of tumor and adjacent non-tumor tissue in lung cancer. Background on the study: The cohort had around twelve adenocarcinoma, a couple of squamous cell and 1 small cell patients. Overall study findings and caveats: Tumor repertoires had a smaller top 100 clone share than normal lung.

A remark on this clonotype: The antigen is undetermined. Germline and junction disagree at one end, which may indicate a read error.

A modified ARM-PCR protocol with three rounds of nested PCR amplified TCRbeta. A single record per CDR3 protein comes from TCRdb applying MiXCR to the multiplex PCR reads. In the table there are around 120,000 distinct CDR3 sequences, about 66% of which are singletons. RNA was extracted from bulk tissue without any cell sorting. Donors were chemotherapy-naive, newly diagnosed lung cancer surgical patients in China, August–late 2014. CDR1 is DFQATT and CDR2 is SNEGSKA in the germline V gene (reference sequence). The CDR3 is made up of 14 amino acids. The source is a man aged 30-40 years with non-small cell lung cancer. Sequenced: lung tumor tissue. The chain has TRBV20-1 and TRBJ2-7; weak D call: TRBD2 (5 bases). The CDR3 loop reads CSARDVRGHNEQHF. DNA for the CDR3: TGCAGTGCTAGAGATGTGAGAGGGCACAACGAGCAGCACTTC.